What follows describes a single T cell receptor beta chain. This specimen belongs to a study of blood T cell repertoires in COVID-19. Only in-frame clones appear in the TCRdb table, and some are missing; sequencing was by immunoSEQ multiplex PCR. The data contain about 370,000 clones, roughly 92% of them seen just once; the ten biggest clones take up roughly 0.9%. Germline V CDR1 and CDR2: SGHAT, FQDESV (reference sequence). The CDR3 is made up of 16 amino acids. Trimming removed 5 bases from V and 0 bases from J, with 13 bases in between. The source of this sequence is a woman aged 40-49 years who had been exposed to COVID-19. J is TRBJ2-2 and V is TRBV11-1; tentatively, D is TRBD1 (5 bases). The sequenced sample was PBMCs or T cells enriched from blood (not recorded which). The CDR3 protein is CASSLVQGANTGELFF. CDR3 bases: TGTGCCAGCAGCCTCGTGCAGGGCGCGAACACCGGGGAGCTGTTTTTT.